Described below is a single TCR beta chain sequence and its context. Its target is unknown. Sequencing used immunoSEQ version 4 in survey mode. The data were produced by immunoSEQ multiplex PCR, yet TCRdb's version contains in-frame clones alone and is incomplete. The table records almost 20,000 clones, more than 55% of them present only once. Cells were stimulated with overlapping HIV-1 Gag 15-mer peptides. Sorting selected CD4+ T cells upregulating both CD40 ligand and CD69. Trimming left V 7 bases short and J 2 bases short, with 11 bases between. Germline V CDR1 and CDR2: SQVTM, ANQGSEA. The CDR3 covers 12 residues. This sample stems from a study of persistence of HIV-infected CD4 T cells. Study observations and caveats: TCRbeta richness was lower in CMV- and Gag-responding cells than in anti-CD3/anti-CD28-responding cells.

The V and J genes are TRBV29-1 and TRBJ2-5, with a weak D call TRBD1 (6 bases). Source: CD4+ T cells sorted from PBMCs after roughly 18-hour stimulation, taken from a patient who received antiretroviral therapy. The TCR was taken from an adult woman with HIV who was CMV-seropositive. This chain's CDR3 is CSAGQTQETQYF. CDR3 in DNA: TGCAGCGCTGGACAGACACAAGAGACCCAGTACTTC. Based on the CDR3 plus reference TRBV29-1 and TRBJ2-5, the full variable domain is SAVISQKPSRDICQRGTSLTIQCQVDSQVTMMFWYRQQPGQSLTLIATANQGSEATYESGFVIDKFPISRPNLTFSTLTVSNMSPEDSSIYLCSAGQTQETQYFGPGTRLLVL.